A selection of T cell receptor beta chains follows, all from one sample in a study of blood T cell repertoires in COVID-19. Libraries were prepared by immunoSEQ multiplex PCR; TCRdb keeps only in-frame clonotypes and omits some of them. The sample yields 200,000 to 300,000 clones, roughly 80% seen once. Sequencing input: peripheral blood. These receptor sequences come from a woman of 80 years or more with acute or convalescent COVID-19. Both conserved end residues are part of each CDR3. The D gene is left open where the match is weak. A clone size is listed for some rows: how often the clone was seen (once, few, many), or a class if it is expanded.

TRBJ2-6,.,.,TRBV11-3,TGTGCCAGCAGCTTAGAGCCGGGCAGGGGCCTTCACTCTGGGGCCAACGTCCTGACTTTC,CASSLEPGRGLHSGANVLTF
TRBJ2-3,.,.,TRBV27,TGTGCCAGCAGTTTGATGGGGGCCGGAGATACGCAGTATTTT,CASSLMGAGDTQYF
TRBJ1-5,.,TRBD1,TRBV19,TGTGCCAGTAGTATAGGTGGCAGGGGGCGTACGGTTAGCAATCAGCCCCAGCATTTT,CASSIGGRGRTVSNQPQHF
TRBJ2-6,.,TRBD2,TRBV6-1,TGTGCCAGCAGTGCAGGACTAGCGGACTCTGGGGCCAACGTCCTGACTTTC,CASSAGLADSGANVLTF
TRBJ1-2,.,TRBD1,TRBV6-2/TRBV6-3,TGTGCCAGCAGTTACGCCACCGGGACAGGGGCTAACTATGGCTACACCTTC,CASSYATGTGANYGYTF
TRBJ1-1,.,.,TRBV7-2,TGTGCCAGCAGCTTAGGACACACGAACACTGAAGCTTTCTTT,CASSLGHTNTEAFF
TRBJ2-3,.,TRBD2,TRBV3-1/TRBV3-2,TGTGCCAGCAGAGGGACTAGCCGGTCAGATACGCAGTATTTT,CASRGTSRSDTQYF
TRBJ1-3,.,.,TRBV30,TGTGCCTGGAGTGTACTTGACATTTCTGGAAACACCATATATTTT,CAWSVLDISGNTIYF
TRBJ2-1,.,TRBD1,TRBV5-1,TGCGCCAGCAGCACTCCTCCCTCGGGGACAGGGGGCTTCAATGAGCAGTTCTTC,CASSTPPSGTGGFNEQFF
TRBJ1-2,.,TRBD1,TRBV6-6,TGTGCCAGCAGTGGGACAGCTAACTATGGCTACACCTTC,CASSGTANYGYTF
TRBJ2-7,.,.,TRBV28,TGTGCCAGCACTCGGGGGAGGTACGAGCAGTACTTC,CASTRGRYEQYF
TRBJ2-3,.,.,TRBV14,TGTGCCAGCAGCCAGTCACTAGGATGGGTAGATACGCAGTATTTT,CASSQSLGWVDTQYF
TRBJ2-1,.,TRBD1,TRBV3-1/TRBV3-2,TGTGCCAGCAGCCAAGGGCGGGACAGGGGGCCCCTGAAGCAGTTCTTC,CASSQGRDRGPLKQFF
TRBJ1-1,.,.,TRBV5-4,TGTGCCAGCAGCACCGCGGGGGCCACTGAAGCTTTCTTT,CASSTAGATEAFF
TRBJ1-1,.,TRBD1,TRBV4-2,TGTGCCAGCAGCCAGGTGTACAGGGGGCAAGCTGAAGCTTTCTTT,CASSQVYRGQAEAFF
TRBJ2-7,.,TRBD2,TRBV6-5,TGTGCCTCGGTGGGGGGGTCTTCCTACGAGCAGTACTTC,CASVGGSSYEQYF
TRBJ2-3,.,.,TRBV2,TGTGCCAGCAGTGAAGGGGGGCTCTGGGCAGATACGCAGTATTTT,CASSEGGLWADTQYF
TRBJ2-1,.,.,TRBV5-1,TGCGCCAGCAGCGCCGACAGTAGCTCCTACAATGAGCAGTTCTTC,CASSADSSSYNEQFF
TRBJ2-5,.,.,TRBV12-5,TGTGCTAGTGCCCAACACGACAACCGAGAGACCCAGTACTTC,CASAQHDNRETQYF
TRBJ1-1,.,TRBD1,TRBV7-8,TGTGCCAGCAGCTTAGACAGGGGGTTCACTGAAGCTTTCTTT,CASSLDRGFTEAFF
TRBJ2-7,few,TRBD1,TRBV2,TGTGCCATCTCGAAGCCGGGACAGGGATACGAGCAGTACTTC,CAISKPGQGYEQYF
TRBJ2-7,.,.,TRBV7-5,TGTGCCAGAAGCAGAGAGGACAGGGTGTTCTACGAGCAGTACTTC,CARSREDRVFYEQYF
TRBJ1-1,.,TRBD1,TRBV6-5,TGTGCCAGCAGTTACTCGACAGGGCCCACTGAAGCTTTCTTT,CASSYSTGPTEAFF
TRBJ1-2,.,.,TRBV19,TGTGCCAGTAGTGGACAGCCTAACTATGGCTACACCTTC,CASSGQPNYGYTF
TRBJ1-5,.,.,TRBV7-2,TGTGCCAGCAGCTTATTGTCAGGATCAACTAATCAGCCCCAGCATTTT,CASSLLSGSTNQPQHF
TRBJ1-5,.,TRBD1,TRBV28,TGTGCCAGCAGTTTATCGACAGGGAGAGATAGCAATCAGCCCCAGCATTTT,CASSLSTGRDSNQPQHF
TRBJ1-5,.,TRBD1,TRBV18,TGTGCCAGCTCACCCAGTTCAGGGGGGAATCAGCCCCAGCATTTT,CASSPSSGGNQPQHF
TRBJ2-1,.,.,TRBV7-3,TGTGCCAGCAGCAAAACAGGGAGGGGTTACAATGAGCAGTTCTTC,CASSKTGRGYNEQFF
TRBJ1-5,.,.,TRBV5-5,TGTGCCAGCAGTATGTCGTACAATCAGCCCCAGCATTTT,CASSMSYNQPQHF
TRBJ2-5,.,TRBD1,TRBV11-3,TGTGCCAGCAGCCCGGGGACAGGGACAGAGACCCAGTACTTC,CASSPGTGTETQYF
TRBJ1-5,.,TRBD1,TRBV3-1/TRBV3-2,TGTGCCAGCAGCCAAGGCACAGGGGACTCGGTTCAGCCCCAGCATTTT,CASSQGTGDSVQPQHF
TRBJ1-2,.,TRBD1,TRBV19,TGTGCCAGTAGTATAGAGCCAGGGGGCAACTATGGCTACACCTTC,CASSIEPGGNYGYTF
TRBJ1-5,.,.,TRBV12-5,TGTGCTAGTGGTGTAAATCAGCCCCAGCATTTT,CASGVNQPQHF